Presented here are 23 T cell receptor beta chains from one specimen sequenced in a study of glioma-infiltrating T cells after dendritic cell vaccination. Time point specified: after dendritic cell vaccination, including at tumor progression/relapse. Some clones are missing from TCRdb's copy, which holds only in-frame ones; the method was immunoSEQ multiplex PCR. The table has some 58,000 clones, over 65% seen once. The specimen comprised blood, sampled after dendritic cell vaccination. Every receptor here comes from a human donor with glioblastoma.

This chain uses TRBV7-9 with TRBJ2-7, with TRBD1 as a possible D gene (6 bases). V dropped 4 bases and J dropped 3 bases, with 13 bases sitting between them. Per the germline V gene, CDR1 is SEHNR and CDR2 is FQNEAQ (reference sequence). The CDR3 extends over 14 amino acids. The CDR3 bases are TGTGCCAGCAGCTCGAGGACAGAATTCTACGAGCAGTACTTC. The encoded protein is CASSSRTEFYEQYF.

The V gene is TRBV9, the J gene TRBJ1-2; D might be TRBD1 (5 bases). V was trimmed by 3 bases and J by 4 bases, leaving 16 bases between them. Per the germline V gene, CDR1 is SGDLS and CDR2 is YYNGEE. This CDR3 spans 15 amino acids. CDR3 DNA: TGTGCCAGCAGCGGACGGGGGGTGAATCCCTATGGCTACACCTTC. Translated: CASSGRGVNPYGYTF.

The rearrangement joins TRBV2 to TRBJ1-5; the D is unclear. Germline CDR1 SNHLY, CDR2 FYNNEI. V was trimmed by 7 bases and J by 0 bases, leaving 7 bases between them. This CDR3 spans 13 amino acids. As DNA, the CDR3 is TGTGCCAGCATGAGGGATAGCAATCAGCCCCAGCATTTT. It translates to CASMRDSNQPQHF.

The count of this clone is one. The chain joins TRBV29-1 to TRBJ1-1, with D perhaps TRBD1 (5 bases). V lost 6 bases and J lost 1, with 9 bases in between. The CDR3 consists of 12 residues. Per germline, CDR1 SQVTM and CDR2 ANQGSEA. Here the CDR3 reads CSVQGGNTEAFF. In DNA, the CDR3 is TGCAGCGTGCAGGGTGGGAACACTGAAGCTTTCTTT.

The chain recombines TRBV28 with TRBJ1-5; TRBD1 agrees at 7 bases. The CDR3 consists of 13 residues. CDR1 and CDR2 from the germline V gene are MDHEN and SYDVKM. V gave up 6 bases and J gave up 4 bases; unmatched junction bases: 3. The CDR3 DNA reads TGTGCCAGCAGGGGACAGAGAAATCAGCCCCAGCATTTT. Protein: CASRGQRNQPQHF.

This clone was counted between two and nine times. CDR3 nucleotides: TGTGCCAGCAGCTTGAGTCGGCCAGAGGGGACCCAGTACTTC. Protein: CASSLSRPEGTQYF. V is TRBV7-2 and J is TRBJ2-5, with D perhaps matching TRBD2 (5 bases). The CDR3 runs to 14 residues. The germline CDR1 and CDR2 sequences are SGHTA and FQGNSA. The V and J ends lost 3 bases and 7 bases respectively, with 15 bases between them.

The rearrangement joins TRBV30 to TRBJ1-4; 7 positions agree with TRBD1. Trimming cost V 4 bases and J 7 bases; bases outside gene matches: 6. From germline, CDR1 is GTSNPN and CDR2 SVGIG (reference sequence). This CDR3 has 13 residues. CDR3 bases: TGTGCCTGGAATCAAGGGGGCCGTGAAAAACTGTTTTTT. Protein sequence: CAWNQGGREKLFF.

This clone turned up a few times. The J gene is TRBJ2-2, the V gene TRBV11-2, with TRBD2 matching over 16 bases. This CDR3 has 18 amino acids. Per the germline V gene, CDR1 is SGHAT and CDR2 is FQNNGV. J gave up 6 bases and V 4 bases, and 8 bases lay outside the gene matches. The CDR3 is CASSSSGLAGGPAGELFF. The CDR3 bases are TGTGCCAGCAGCTCATCGGGACTAGCGGGGGGGCCGGCCGGGGAGCTGTTTTTT.

CDR3 loop: CASSRTGATEAFF. The DNA of the CDR3 is TGTGCCAGCAGTAGAACAGGGGCTACTGAAGCTTTCTTT. This sequence joins TRBV2 and TRBJ1-1, with 7 nucleotides matching TRBD1. Germline V gene data show CDR1 as SNHLY and CDR2 as FYNNEI. Trimming at V came to 5 bases and at J to 5 bases, leaving 5 bases not matched to a gene. CDR3 size: 13 residues.

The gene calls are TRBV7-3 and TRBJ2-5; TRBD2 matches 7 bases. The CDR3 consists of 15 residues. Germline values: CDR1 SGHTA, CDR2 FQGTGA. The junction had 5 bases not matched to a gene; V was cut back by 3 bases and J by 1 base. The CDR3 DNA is TGTGCCAGCAGCTTGGCGGGGGAGTTCCAAGAGACCCAGTACTTC. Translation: CASSLAGEFQETQYF.

The chain's CDR3 is CASSPQGGIGEAFF. The CDR3, as DNA: TGTGCCAGCTCACCCCAGGGGGGTATTGGTGAAGCTTTCTTT. This chain connects TRBV18 to TRBJ1-1, with 7 bases lining up with TRBD1. The CDR3 sequence is 14 residues long. Germline trimming cut 3 bases from V and 7 bases from J; bases unmatched to any gene: 8. Germline loops: CDR1 KGHSH, CDR2 LQKENI. Full variable domain (rest looked up from reference TRBV18 and TRBJ1-1): NAGVMQNPRHLVRRRGQEARLRCSPMKGHSHVYWYRQLPEEGLKFMVYLQKENIIDESGMPKERFSAEFPKEGPSILRIQQVVRGDSAAYFCASSPQGGIGEAFFGQGTRLTVV.

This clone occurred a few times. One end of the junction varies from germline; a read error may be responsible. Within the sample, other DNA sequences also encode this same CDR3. The CDR3 DNA reads as TGTGCCTGGGGGAGCTCCTATAATTCCCCCCTCCACTTT. Amino acid sequence: CAWGSSYNSPLHF. The chain recombines TRBV30 with TRBJ1-6, with unresolved D. The germline V gene has CDR1 GTSNPN and CDR2 SVGIG (reference sequence). The CDR3 sequence is 13 residues long. Complete variable domain (other parts from reference TRBV30 and TRBJ1-6): SQTIHQWPATLVQPVGSPLSLECTVEGTSNPNLYWYRQAAGRGLQLLFYSVGIGQISSEVPQNLSASRPQDRQFILSSKKLLLSDSGFYLCAWGSSYNSPLHFGNGTRLTVT.

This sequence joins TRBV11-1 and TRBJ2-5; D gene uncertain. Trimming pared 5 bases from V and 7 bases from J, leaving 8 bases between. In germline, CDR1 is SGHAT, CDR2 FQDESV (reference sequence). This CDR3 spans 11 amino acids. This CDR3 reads CASSPSVTQYF. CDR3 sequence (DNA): TGTGCCAGCAGCCCATCGGTGACCCAGTACTTC.

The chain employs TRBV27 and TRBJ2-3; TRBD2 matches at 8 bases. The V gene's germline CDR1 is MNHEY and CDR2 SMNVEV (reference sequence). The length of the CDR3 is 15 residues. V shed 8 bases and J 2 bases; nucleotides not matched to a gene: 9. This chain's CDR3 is CASRRWRGDTDTQYF. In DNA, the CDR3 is TGTGCCAGCCGACGCTGGCGGGGGGACACAGATACGCAGTATTTT.

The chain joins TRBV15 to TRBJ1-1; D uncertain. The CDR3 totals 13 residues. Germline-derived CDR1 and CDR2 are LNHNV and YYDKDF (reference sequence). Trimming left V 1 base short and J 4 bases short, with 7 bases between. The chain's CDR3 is CATSRVSGTEAFF. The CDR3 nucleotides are TGTGCCACCAGCAGAGTTAGCGGCACTGAAGCTTTCTTT.

The CDR3 sequence: CASSPGQGARGYTF. For the CDR3, the DNA is TGTGCCAGCAGCCCGGGACAGGGGGCGCGGGGCTACACCTTC. The chain couples TRBV28 to TRBJ1-2; 12 nucleotides match TRBD1. Trimming at V came to 6 bases and at J to 8 bases, leaving 7 bases not matched to a gene. The CDR3 extends over 14 amino acids. Germline V lookup: CDR1 MDHEN, CDR2 SYDVKM.

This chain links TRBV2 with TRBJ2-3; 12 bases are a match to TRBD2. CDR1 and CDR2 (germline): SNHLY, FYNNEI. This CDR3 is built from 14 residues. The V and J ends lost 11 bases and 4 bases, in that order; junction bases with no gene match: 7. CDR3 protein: CAGRTSGEADTQYF. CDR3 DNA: TGTGCCGGGAGGACTAGCGGGGAGGCAGATACGCAGTATTTT.

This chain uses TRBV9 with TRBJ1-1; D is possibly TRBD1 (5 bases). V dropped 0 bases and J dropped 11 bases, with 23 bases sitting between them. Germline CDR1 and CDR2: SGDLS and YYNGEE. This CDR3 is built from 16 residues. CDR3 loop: CASSVDNRADGKGAFF. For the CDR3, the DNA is TGTGCCAGCAGCGTAGATAATAGGGCCGACGGAAAGGGGGCTTTCTTT.

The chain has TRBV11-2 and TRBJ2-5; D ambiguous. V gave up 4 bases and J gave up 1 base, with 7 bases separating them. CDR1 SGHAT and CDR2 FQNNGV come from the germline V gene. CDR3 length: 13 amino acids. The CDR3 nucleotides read TGTGCCAGCAGCTCCAACTCCCAAGAGACCCAGTACTTC. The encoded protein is CASSSNSQETQYF.

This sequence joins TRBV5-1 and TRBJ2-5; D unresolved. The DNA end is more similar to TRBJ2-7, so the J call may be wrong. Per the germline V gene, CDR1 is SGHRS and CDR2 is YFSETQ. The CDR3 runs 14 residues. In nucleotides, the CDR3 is TGCGCCAGCAGCATGGGCCTGCGGCCTTACGAGCAGTACTTC. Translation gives CASSMGLRPYEQYF.

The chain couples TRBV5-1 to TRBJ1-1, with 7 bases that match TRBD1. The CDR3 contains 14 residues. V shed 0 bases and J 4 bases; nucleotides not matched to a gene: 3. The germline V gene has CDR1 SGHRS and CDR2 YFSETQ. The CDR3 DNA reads TGCGCCAGCAGCTTGGGGTCAGGGGGCACTGAAGCTTTCTTT. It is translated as CASSLGSGGTEAFF.

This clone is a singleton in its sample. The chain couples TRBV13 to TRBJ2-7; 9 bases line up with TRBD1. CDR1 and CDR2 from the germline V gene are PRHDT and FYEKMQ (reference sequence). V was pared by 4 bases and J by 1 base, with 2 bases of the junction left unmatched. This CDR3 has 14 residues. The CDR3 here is CASSSGTGSYEQYF. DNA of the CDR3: TGTGCCAGCAGCTCCGGGACAGGGTCCTACGAGCAGTACTTC.

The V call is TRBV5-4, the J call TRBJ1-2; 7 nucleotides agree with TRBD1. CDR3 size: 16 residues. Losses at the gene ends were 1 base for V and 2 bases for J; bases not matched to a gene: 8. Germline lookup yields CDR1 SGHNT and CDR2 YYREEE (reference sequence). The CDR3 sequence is CASSLFLGTDNYGYTF. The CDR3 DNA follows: TGTGCCAGCAGCTTGTTTTTGGGGACAGACAACTATGGCTACACCTTC.